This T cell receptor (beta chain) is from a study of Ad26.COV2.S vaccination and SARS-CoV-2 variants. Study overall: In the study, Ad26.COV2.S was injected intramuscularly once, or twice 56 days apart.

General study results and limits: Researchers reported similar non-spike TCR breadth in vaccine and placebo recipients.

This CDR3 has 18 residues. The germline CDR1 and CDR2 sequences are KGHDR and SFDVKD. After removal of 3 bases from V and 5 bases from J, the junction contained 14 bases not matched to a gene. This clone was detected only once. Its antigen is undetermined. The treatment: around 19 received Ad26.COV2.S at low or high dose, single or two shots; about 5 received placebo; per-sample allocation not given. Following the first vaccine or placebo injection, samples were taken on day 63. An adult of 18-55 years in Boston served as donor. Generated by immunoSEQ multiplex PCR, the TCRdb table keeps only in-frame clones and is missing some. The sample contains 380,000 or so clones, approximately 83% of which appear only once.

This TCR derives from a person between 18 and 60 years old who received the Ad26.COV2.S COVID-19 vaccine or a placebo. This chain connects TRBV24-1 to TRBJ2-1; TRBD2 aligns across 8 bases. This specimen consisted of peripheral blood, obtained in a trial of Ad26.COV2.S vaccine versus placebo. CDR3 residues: CATSDQKAGTSAHNEQFF. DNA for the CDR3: TGTGCCACCAGTGATCAGAAAGCCGGGACTAGTGCTCACAATGAGCAGTTCTTC.